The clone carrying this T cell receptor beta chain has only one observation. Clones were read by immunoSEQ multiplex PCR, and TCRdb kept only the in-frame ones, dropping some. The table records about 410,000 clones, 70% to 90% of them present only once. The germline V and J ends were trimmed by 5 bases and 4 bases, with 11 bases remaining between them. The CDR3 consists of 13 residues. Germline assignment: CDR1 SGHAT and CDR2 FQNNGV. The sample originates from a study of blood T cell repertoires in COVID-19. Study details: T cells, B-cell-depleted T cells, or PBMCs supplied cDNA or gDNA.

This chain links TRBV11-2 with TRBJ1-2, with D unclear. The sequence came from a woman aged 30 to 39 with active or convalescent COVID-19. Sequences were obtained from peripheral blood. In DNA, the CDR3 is TGTGCCAGCAGCCTGAGGGATTCCTATGGCTACACCTTC. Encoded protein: CASSLRDSYGYTF.